The rows below give T cell receptor beta chains drawn from one sample of a study of blood T cells in healthy people across ages. A single record per CDR3 protein comes from TCRdb applying MiXCR to the 5' RACE reads. The profile shows 1 million or so distinct CDR3 sequences, 40% to 50% of them singletons. Material: blood. Receptors originate from an older woman in good health. Both conserved end residues are part of each CDR3. A D gene is named only where the DNA matches it firmly. Not all rows give a size; the values are once, few, many and, for expanded clones, a class.

clone size: -
J gene: TRBJ2-3
V gene: TRBV9
D gene: TRBD2
CDR3 protein: CASSVGAGETTDTQYF
CDR3 DNA: TGTGCCAGCAGCGTAGGAGCGGGAGAGACGACAGATACGCAGTATTTT

clone size: -
J gene: TRBJ2-7
V gene: TRBV5-6
D gene: TRBD1
CDR3 protein: CASSLGTAVQYF
CDR3 DNA: TGTGCCAGCAGCCTGGGGACAGCGGTGCAGTACTTC

clone size: -
J gene: TRBJ1-6
V gene: TRBV6-2/TRBV6-3
D gene: -
CDR3 protein: CASGYRRGGAVDSPLHF
CDR3 DNA: TGTGCCAGCGGTTATCGCCGCGGGGGGGCAGTGGATTCACCCCTCCACTTT

clone size: -
J gene: TRBJ2-4
V gene: TRBV6-2/TRBV6-3
D gene: -
CDR3 protein: CASRSLLAKNIQYF
CDR3 DNA: TGTGCCAGCAGGTCCCTACTAGCCAAAAACATTCAGTACTTC

clone size: -
J gene: TRBJ2-5
V gene: TRBV4-1
D gene: TRBD2
CDR3 protein: CASSQGVAGGIKTQYF
CDR3 DNA: TGCGCCAGCAGCCAAGGGGTAGCGGGAGGAATAAAGACCCAGTACTTC

clone size: few
J gene: TRBJ2-1
V gene: TRBV10-3
D gene: TRBD2
CDR3 protein: CAALNPGRGSYNEQFF
CDR3 DNA: TGTGCCGCCCTCAACCCCGGGAGGGGCTCCTACAATGAGCAGTTCTTC

clone size: few
J gene: TRBJ2-1
V gene: TRBV29-1
D gene: TRBD1
CDR3 protein: CSVRKAGGNEQFF
CDR3 DNA: TGCAGCGTTCGTAAAGCAGGGGGCAATGAGCAGTTCTTC

clone size: few
J gene: TRBJ2-7
V gene: TRBV20-1
D gene: TRBD2
CDR3 protein: CSARGLARAYEQYF
CDR3 DNA: TGCAGTGCTAGAGGACTAGCGAGAGCCTACGAGCAGTACTTC

clone size: -
J gene: TRBJ2-3
V gene: TRBV5-1
D gene: TRBD2
CDR3 protein: CASSLGLAGGPLSTDTQYF
CDR3 DNA: TGCGCCAGCAGCTTGGGACTAGCGGGAGGACCGCTTAGCACAGATACGCAGTATTTT

clone size: once
J gene: TRBJ1-2
V gene: TRBV5-5
D gene: -
CDR3 protein: CASSEGPGRNYGYTF
CDR3 DNA: TGTGCCAGCAGCGAGGGGCCGGGCCGTAACTATGGCTACACCTTC

clone size: -
J gene: TRBJ2-7
V gene: TRBV7-8
D gene: -
CDR3 protein: CASSLAHDGSYEQYF
CDR3 DNA: TGTGCCAGCAGCTTAGCGCACGACGGATCCTACGAGCAGTACTTC

clone size: -
J gene: TRBJ2-5
V gene: TRBV6-1
D gene: -
CDR3 protein: CASSEAFTGSLREQYF
CDR3 DNA: TGTGCCAGCAGTGAGGCTTTTACAGGGTCGCTCAGGGAGCAGTACTTC

clone size: -
J gene: TRBJ2-1
V gene: TRBV9
D gene: -
CDR3 protein: CASSTHSGSSYNEQFF
CDR3 DNA: TGTGCCAGCAGCACCCATAGTGGAAGCTCCTACAATGAGCAGTTCTTC

clone size: -
J gene: TRBJ2-7
V gene: TRBV20-1
D gene: -
CDR3 protein: CSARLSVNSEQYF
CDR3 DNA: TGCAGTGCTAGATTATCGGTTAACAGCGAGCAGTACTTC

clone size: few
J gene: TRBJ1-2
V gene: TRBV20-1
D gene: -
CDR3 protein: CSARRQEPNYGYTF
CDR3 DNA: TGCAGTGCTAGGCGGCAGGAACCTAACTATGGCTACACCTTC

clone size: -
J gene: TRBJ1-2
V gene: TRBV18
D gene: -
CDR3 protein: CASSPGSSMRYTF
CDR3 DNA: TGTGCCAGCTCCCCGGGGAGTTCTATGCGCTACACCTTC

clone size: many
J gene: TRBJ2-1
V gene: TRBV4-1
D gene: TRBD1
CDR3 protein: CASSQETGGDEQFF
CDR3 DNA: TGCGCCAGCAGCCAGGAAACAGGGGGTGATGAGCAGTTCTTC

clone size: -
J gene: TRBJ2-7
V gene: TRBV7-3
D gene: TRBD2
CDR3 protein: CASSSTAGVDEQYF
CDR3 DNA: TGTGCCAGCAGCTCAACCGCGGGGGTCGACGAGCAGTACTTC

clone size: -
J gene: TRBJ1-2
V gene: TRBV20-1
D gene: TRBD1
CDR3 protein: CSARPGQGWNYGYTF
CDR3 DNA: TGCAGTGCTAGACCCGGACAGGGGTGGAACTATGGCTACACCTTC

clone size: -
J gene: TRBJ2-1
V gene: TRBV11-2
D gene: -
CDR3 protein: CASSLELSSSYNEQFF
CDR3 DNA: TGTGCCAGCAGCTTAGAATTATCGAGCTCCTACAATGAGCAGTTCTTC

clone size: few
J gene: TRBJ2-1
V gene: TRBV6-1
D gene: -
CDR3 protein: CASSDSSLRVYNEQFF
CDR3 DNA: TGTGCCAGCAGTGATAGTAGTCTTCGGGTGTACAATGAGCAGTTCTTC

clone size: few
J gene: TRBJ2-7
V gene: TRBV7-9
D gene: TRBD2
CDR3 protein: CASSLGEREVPYEQYF
CDR3 DNA: TGTGCCAGCAGTCTAGGAGAGCGGGAGGTCCCCTACGAGCAGTACTTC

clone size: -
J gene: TRBJ2-1
V gene: TRBV29-1
D gene: TRBD2
CDR3 protein: CSVSGGAAYNEQFF
CDR3 DNA: TGCAGCGTCTCGGGGGGGGCGGCCTACAATGAGCAGTTCTTC